These T cell receptor beta chains were read from a single sample in a study of control samples from healthy donors and cancer patients. Sequencing was performed with immunoSEQ multiplex PCR; in TCRdb, only in-frame clones are kept and a portion is missing. The sample yields roughly 100,000 clones, about 91% seen once. The sequenced material came from blood. Every receptor here comes from a man under 40 in good health. CDR3s include the opening cysteine and the closing phenylalanine or tryptophan. Fields, in order: J gene, V gene, clone size, D gene, CDR3 DNA, CDR3 protein. D genes are given only for firm matches. The size of a clone is reported for some rows only, either as once, few or many, or as a class for expanded clones.

j_call: TRBJ2-7; v_call: TRBV29-1; clone_size: NA; d_call: NA; cdr3_nt: TGCAGCGTTGCAGACTTCGACTACGAGCAGTACTTC; cdr3_aa: CSVADFDYEQYF
j_call: TRBJ1-2; v_call: TRBV11-2; clone_size: NA; d_call: TRBD1; cdr3_nt: TGTGCCAGCAGCTCCCCTAATGGTGGGACAGACTATGGCTACACCTTC; cdr3_aa: CASSSPNGGTDYGYTF
j_call: TRBJ1-6; v_call: TRBV27; clone_size: NA; d_call: NA; cdr3_nt: TGTGCCAGCAGCCTACAGAGCTCCTATAATTCACCCCTCCACTTT; cdr3_aa: CASSLQSSYNSPLHF
j_call: TRBJ1-1; v_call: TRBV19; clone_size: NA; d_call: NA; cdr3_nt: TGTGCCAGTAGTATCGGACAGCTACAGAACACTGAAGCTTTCTTT; cdr3_aa: CASSIGQLQNTEAFF
j_call: TRBJ2-7; v_call: TRBV5-1; clone_size: NA; d_call: NA; cdr3_nt: TGCGCCAGCAGCTTTCAGCAAGACTACGAGCAGTACTTC; cdr3_aa: CASSFQQDYEQYF
j_call: TRBJ2-7; v_call: TRBV18; clone_size: NA; d_call: NA; cdr3_nt: TGTGCCAGCTCACCTCCGGGGGAAATCTACGAGCAGTACTTC; cdr3_aa: CASSPPGEIYEQYF
j_call: TRBJ1-1; v_call: TRBV10-2; clone_size: NA; d_call: TRBD1; cdr3_nt: TGCGCCAGCAGTGATTCCGGGACAGGGGGCGGAGGAGCTTTCTTT; cdr3_aa: CASSDSGTGGGGAFF
j_call: TRBJ2-7; v_call: TRBV5-4; clone_size: once; d_call: NA; cdr3_nt: TGTGCCAGCAGGGACCCATCCTACGAGCAGTACTTC; cdr3_aa: CASRDPSYEQYF
j_call: TRBJ2-7; v_call: TRBV25-1; clone_size: NA; d_call: TRBD1; cdr3_nt: TGTGCCAGCAGTGTCGCAGGGGGTAACTACGAGCAGTACTTC; cdr3_aa: CASSVAGGNYEQYF
j_call: TRBJ2-2; v_call: TRBV7-3; clone_size: few; d_call: TRBD1; cdr3_nt: TGTGCCAGCAGCTCCGGGACAGGGGACACCGGGGAGCTGTTTTTT; cdr3_aa: CASSSGTGDTGELFF
j_call: TRBJ2-7; v_call: TRBV12-5; clone_size: NA; d_call: TRBD1; cdr3_nt: TGTGCTAGTGGTTTAGGGACAGCCTACGAGCAGTACTTC; cdr3_aa: CASGLGTAYEQYF
j_call: TRBJ1-1; v_call: TRBV19; clone_size: NA; d_call: NA; cdr3_nt: TGTGCCAGTAGCCAGGGTTTGAGGAACACTGAAGCTTTCTTT; cdr3_aa: CASSQGLRNTEAFF
j_call: TRBJ2-2; v_call: TRBV6-4; clone_size: NA; d_call: TRBD1; cdr3_nt: TGTGCCAGCAGACAGGGGGCGCACACCGGGGAGCTGTTTTTT; cdr3_aa: CASRQGAHTGELFF
j_call: TRBJ1-2; v_call: TRBV28; clone_size: NA; d_call: NA; cdr3_nt: TGTGCCAGCAGTAAAAGGAATCCAGGGTCTAACTATGGCTACACCTTC; cdr3_aa: CASSKRNPGSNYGYTF
j_call: TRBJ2-1; v_call: TRBV4-1; clone_size: NA; d_call: TRBD2; cdr3_nt: TGCGCCAGCAGCAATAGCGGGAGGGCCGGGTTCTTC; cdr3_aa: CASSNSGRAGFF
j_call: TRBJ2-7; v_call: TRBV10-1; clone_size: NA; d_call: TRBD2; cdr3_nt: TGCGCCAGCAGTGACCAACTAGCGGAGCCCTTCTCCTACGAGCAGTACTTC; cdr3_aa: CASSDQLAEPFSYEQYF
j_call: TRBJ2-1; v_call: TRBV28; clone_size: NA; d_call: NA; cdr3_nt: TGTGCCAGCAGTTTATTCGGAAACCGGGACAACTACAATGAGCAGTTCTTC; cdr3_aa: CASSLFGNRDNYNEQFF
j_call: TRBJ1-2; v_call: TRBV28; clone_size: NA; d_call: NA; cdr3_nt: TGTGCCAGCAGTTTATCGCCCGAACAAACTAACTATGGCTACACCTTC; cdr3_aa: CASSLSPEQTNYGYTF
j_call: TRBJ2-5; v_call: TRBV4-1; clone_size: NA; d_call: NA; cdr3_nt: TGCGCCAGCAGCCAAGTGGCGATACAAGAGACCCAGTACTTC; cdr3_aa: CASSQVAIQETQYF
j_call: TRBJ2-1; v_call: TRBV19; clone_size: NA; d_call: NA; cdr3_nt: TGTGCCAGTAGTCTAAACGCGGGGCTTGAGCAGTTCTTC; cdr3_aa: CASSLNAGLEQFF
j_call: TRBJ2-7; v_call: TRBV5-1; clone_size: NA; d_call: NA; cdr3_nt: TGCGCCAGCAGCAGACAACTACGCAGCTCCTACGAGCAGTACTTC; cdr3_aa: CASSRQLRSSYEQYF
j_call: TRBJ1-6; v_call: TRBV6-5; clone_size: NA; d_call: NA; cdr3_nt: TGTGCCAGCACGCTAGGGAATTCACCCCTCCACTTT; cdr3_aa: CASTLGNSPLHF
j_call: TRBJ2-2; v_call: TRBV7-2; clone_size: NA; d_call: NA; cdr3_nt: TGTGCCAGCAGCTTTTTATTCCCCGGGGAGCTGTTTTTT; cdr3_aa: CASSFLFPGELFF
j_call: TRBJ1-2; v_call: TRBV18; clone_size: once; d_call: NA; cdr3_nt: TGTGCCAGCTCCCTTAAGGACAAAAGGGATGGCTACACCTTC; cdr3_aa: CASSLKDKRDGYTF
j_call: TRBJ1-2; v_call: TRBV6-1; clone_size: NA; d_call: NA; cdr3_nt: TGTGCCAGCAGTGAGTCGGGCTATGGCTACACCTTC; cdr3_aa: CASSESGYGYTF
j_call: TRBJ2-7; v_call: TRBV6-2/TRBV6-3; clone_size: once; d_call: TRBD1; cdr3_nt: TGTGCCAGCAGCCTAGACAGGGGATACGAGCAGTACTTC; cdr3_aa: CASSLDRGYEQYF
j_call: TRBJ1-2; v_call: TRBV19; clone_size: NA; d_call: TRBD1; cdr3_nt: TGTGCCAGTAGTATCCTAGCACAGGGGGATGGCTACACCTTC; cdr3_aa: CASSILAQGDGYTF
j_call: TRBJ1-5; v_call: TRBV6-5; clone_size: NA; d_call: TRBD1; cdr3_nt: TGTGCCACTACGGGACAGATCAATAGCAATCAGCCCCAGCATTTT; cdr3_aa: CATTGQINSNQPQHF
j_call: TRBJ2-6; v_call: TRBV28; clone_size: NA; d_call: TRBD1; cdr3_nt: TGTGCCAGCAGCCCCTCCCAGGGGGCCTCTGGGGCCAACGTCCTGACTTTC; cdr3_aa: CASSPSQGASGANVLTF
j_call: TRBJ1-2; v_call: TRBV5-1; clone_size: NA; d_call: NA; cdr3_nt: TGCGCCAGCAGCTTGAGAGCGAACCAAAGAGGGCTTTTTTATGGCTACACCTTC; cdr3_aa: CASSLRANQRGLFYGYTF
j_call: TRBJ1-5; v_call: TRBV27; clone_size: NA; d_call: NA; cdr3_nt: TGTGCCAGCAGTTTAGGCGTTGGGGATCAGCCCCAGCATTTT; cdr3_aa: CASSLGVGDQPQHF